A single sample is the source of the 20 T cell receptor beta chains below, sequenced in a study of blood T cell repertoires in COVID-19. This table comes from immunoSEQ multiplex PCR, and its TCRdb copy is limited to in-frame clones, with some not included. This sample has 100,000 to 150,000 clones; around 70% occur once, and the top ten carry less than 6.5%. Sequenced: peripheral blood. The receptor source for this set is a man between 60 and 70 years old with acute or convalescent COVID-19.

This clone was found once. The chain uses TRBV9 and TRBJ2-2; D is ambiguous. The V gene's germline CDR1 is SGDLS and CDR2 YYNGEE. V was shortened by 3 bases and J by 2 bases, with 14 bases between the two germline ends. This CDR3 comprises 16 residues. This CDR3 reads CASSARTGRNTGELFF. CDR3 nucleotide sequence: TGTGCCAGCAGCGCCCGAACCGGTCGAAACACCGGGGAGCTGTTTTTT.

The CDR3 DNA follows: TGTGCCAGCAGTCTAGGCCTGGACAGGGCTCTGGGCGGGGAGCTGTTTTTT. This sequence encodes CASSLGLDRALGGELFF. V usage is TRBV27 and J usage is TRBJ2-2, with 8 bases fitting TRBD1. The germline CDR1 and CDR2 sequences are MNHEY and SMNVEV (reference sequence). The CDR3 is 17 amino acids. Losses at the gene ends were 5 bases for V and 7 bases for J; bases not matched to a gene: 15.

This clone has a single count. The chain has TRBV14 and TRBJ2-3, with D perhaps matching TRBD1 (5 bases). The germline V and J ends were trimmed by 3 bases and 3 bases, with 16 bases remaining between them. CDR3 length: 16 amino acids. CDR1 is SGHDN and CDR2 is FVKESK in the germline V gene. CDR3 coding DNA: TGTGCCAGCAGCCAGGTTAAGGGGCTGAGAACAGATACGCAGTATTTT. Translation gives CASSQVKGLRTDTQYF.

This chain links TRBV6-5 with TRBJ1-5; 7 nucleotides align to TRBD1. This CDR3 is built from 13 residues. J was trimmed by 7 bases and V by 7 bases; bases with no gene match: 7. The germline gives CDR1 MNHEY, CDR2 SVGAGI. The chain's CDR3 is CASTDRDGQPQHF. Here the CDR3 DNA reads TGTGCCAGCACAGACAGGGATGGCCAGCCCCAGCATTTT.

The rearrangement uses TRBV6-5 and TRBJ2-3; D remains ambiguous. The CDR3 runs to 14 residues. The V end lost 5 bases, the J end lost 1 base, and 10 bases lay between the germline ends. CDR1 MNHEY and CDR2 SVGAGI come from the germline V gene. The CDR3 DNA sequence: TGTGCCAGCAGTCCCTTGGGCGGCACAGATACGCAGTATTTT. Amino acids: CASSPLGGTDTQYF.

The chain has TRBV10-2 and TRBJ2-7; 7 bases are a match to TRBD1. V was pared by 5 bases and J by 2 bases, with 3 bases of the junction left unmatched. The CDR3 length is 13 residues. The germline V gene has CDR1 WSHSY and CDR2 SAAADI. The CDR3 spells CASSQTGAYEQYF. CDR3 DNA sequence: TGCGCCAGCAGTCAAACAGGGGCCTACGAGCAGTACTTC.

CDR3 bases: TGTGCCACCAGCAGAGAAGCAGGTGGCTATGGCTACACCTTC. Protein: CATSREAGGYGYTF. The V and J genes are TRBV15 and TRBJ1-2; D is unresolved. Deletions cut 0 bases from V and 4 bases from J, with 9 bases between. Germline V gene sequence: CDR1 LNHNV, CDR2 YYDKDF (reference sequence). There are 14 residues in the CDR3.

Written as DNA, the CDR3 is TGCGCCAGCAGCTACAATGGGGCTTACGAGCAGTACTTC. Translating gives CASSYNGAYEQYF. This chain joins TRBV5-1 and TRBJ2-7, with D possibly TRBD1 on 5 matching bases. V lost 3 bases to trimming and J lost 4 bases, with 11 bases between them. Germline V gives CDR1 SGHRS, CDR2 YFSETQ. The CDR3 covers 13 residues.

The chain joins TRBV28 to TRBJ1-2, with D uncertain. The V end lost 4 bases, the J end lost 6 bases, and 6 bases lay between the germline ends. The length of the CDR3 is 11 residues. The germline V gene has CDR1 MDHEN and CDR2 SYDVKM. This chain's CDR3 is CASSSFDGYTF. DNA for the CDR3: TGTGCCAGCAGTTCCTTTGATGGCTACACCTTC.

The chain has TRBV2 and TRBJ2-1; 13 nucleotides agree with TRBD2. The CDR3 consists of 14 residues. V shed 6 bases, J shed 15 bases, and the junction held 11 bases outside the gene matches. Germline CDR1 SNHLY, CDR2 FYNNEI. The CDR3 coding sequence is TGTGCCAGCAGGACTGGACTAGCGGGAGTATTACCGTTCTTC. It specifies CASRTGLAGVLPFF.

The V call is TRBV5-1, the J call TRBJ1-3; D call uncertain. Germline CDR1 and CDR2: SGHRS and YFSETQ. The V and J ends lost 5 bases and 3 bases respectively, with 18 bases between them. The CDR3 totals 16 residues. CDR3 region: CASRLMDSTSGNTIYF. In DNA form, the CDR3 reads TGCGCCAGCAGGCTCATGGACTCGACAAGTGGAAACACCATATATTTT.

The chain joins TRBV10-3 to TRBJ1-1; D call uncertain. Deletions cut 10 bases from V and 6 bases from J, with 18 bases between. CDR3 size: 13 residues. Per germline, CDR1 ENHRY and CDR2 SYGVKD. Written as DNA, the CDR3 is TGTGCCACCGAGGACCGGGAGGGAGCTGAAGCTTTCTTT. Residues: CATEDREGAEAFF.

V usage is TRBV27 and J usage is TRBJ2-1; TRBD2 might be the D (5 bases). V was cut by 4 bases and J by 7 bases, with 8 bases left in between. The germline V gene has CDR1 MNHEY and CDR2 SMNVEV (reference sequence). The CDR3 covers 12 residues. This CDR3 reads CASSSRGNEQFF. In DNA form, the CDR3 reads TGTGCCAGCAGTTCCCGGGGTAATGAGCAGTTCTTC.

This chain joins TRBV7-3 and TRBJ2-5, with 12 bases matching TRBD2. This CDR3 is built from 15 residues. With V trimmed by 3 bases and J by 2 bases, 1 base remained unmatched. Germline CDR1 is SGHTA and CDR2 is FQGTGA. The CDR3 loop reads CASSFLAGGQETQYF. The CDR3 DNA follows: TGTGCCAGCAGCTTCCTAGCGGGAGGGCAAGAGACCCAGTACTTC. Based on the CDR3 plus reference TRBV7-3 and TRBJ2-5, the full variable domain is GAGVSQTPSNKVTEKGKYVELRCDPISGHTALYWYRQSLGQGPEFLIYFQGTGAADDSGLPNDRFFAVRPEGSVSTLKIQRTERGDSAVYLCASSFLAGGQETQYFGPGTRLLVL.

V gene TRBV9 combines with J gene TRBJ1-5; D ambiguous. The CDR3 runs 14 residues. V lost 7 bases, J lost 0 bases, and 11 bases lay in between. CDR1 is SGDLS and CDR2 is YYNGEE in the germline V gene. DNA for the CDR3: TGTGCCAGCGGGAGAGGAAATAGCAATCAGCCCCAGCATTTT. Amino acids: CASGRGNSNQPQHF.

The chain couples TRBV21-1 to TRBJ2-1; TRBD2 reflects the table's D call only, with no check against the DNA. TRBV21-1 is a documented pseudogene. There are 15 residues in the CDR3. The CDR3 DNA reads TGTGCCAGCAGCGATTGGTCTTCTAGTGGCGATGAGCAGTTCTTC. It is translated as CASSDWSSSGDEQFF.

This clone has more than one count but fewer than ten. The rearrangement links TRBV18 to TRBJ2-1, with TRBD2 matching 14 bases. The CDR3 is made up of 16 amino acids. Germline CDR1 is KGHSH and CDR2 is LQKENI. The V gene end was trimmed by 4 bases and the J gene end by 9 bases; junction bases not matched to a gene: 8. The CDR3 nucleotides are TGTGCCAGCTCACGAACCGGGACTAGCGGGAGTACTGAGCAGTTCTTC. This codes for CASSRTGTSGSTEQFF.

This CDR3 is CASSLSQGLYGYTF. The CDR3 DNA reads TGTGCCAGCAGCTTATCTCAGGGGCTCTATGGCTACACCTTC. The rearrangement links TRBV7-2 to TRBJ1-2, with D possibly matching TRBD1 (6 bases). Germline lookup yields CDR1 SGHTA and CDR2 FQGNSA. V lost 2 bases and J 4 bases, leaving 11 bases between the germline ends. The CDR3 extends over 14 amino acids.

V usage is TRBV5-1 and J usage is TRBJ1-6, with D unclear. The CDR3 covers 14 residues. CDR1 SGHRS and CDR2 YFSETQ come from the germline V gene. Trimming left V 3 bases short and J 7 bases short, with 11 bases between. The CDR3 protein is CASSYEGNNSPLHF. Here the CDR3 DNA reads TGCGCCAGCAGCTACGAGGGTAACAATTCACCCCTCCACTTT.

The J gene is TRBJ1-1, the V gene TRBV25-1, with 7 bases fitting TRBD1. Trimming at V came to 4 bases and at J to 2 bases, leaving 4 bases not matched to a gene. This CDR3 spans 14 amino acids. Germline CDR1 reads MGHDK; CDR2 reads SYGVNS. CDR3 in DNA: TGTGCCAGCAGTGCTTACAGGGGAAACACTGAAGCTTTCTTT. The encoded protein is CASSAYRGNTEAFF. Full variable domain (remainder filled in from reference TRBV25-1 and TRBJ1-1): EADIYQTPRYLVIGTGKKITLECSQTMGHDKMYWYQQDPGMELHLIHYSYGVNSTEKGDLSSESTVSRIRTEHFPLTLESARPSHTSQYLCASSAYRGNTEAFFGQGTRLTVV.